What follows is one TCR beta chain and its context. Distinct nucleotide sequences in the sample also encode this CDR3. This sample stems from a study of blood T cell repertoires in COVID-19. The CDR3 consists of 11 residues. Trimming removed 4 bases at V and 1 base at J, with 2 bases between. Data came from immunoSEQ multiplex PCR; TCRdb stores just in-frame clones and leaves some out. The sample records 200,000 to 250,000 clones, around 90% being singletons. Sequenced material: PBMCs or T cells enriched from blood (not recorded which). This rearrangement joins TRBV12-3 or TRBV12-4 to TRBJ2-7; D is undetermined. The source of this sequence is a man between 25 and 39 years old who had been exposed to COVID-19. CDR3 residues: CASSSSYEQYF. The CDR3 DNA follows: TGTGCCAGCAGTTCGTCCTACGAGCAGTACTTC.